This TCR beta chain was recovered during a study of Graves' ophthalmopathy and Graves' hyperthyroidism. Using RNA transcripts, the TCR beta CDR3 regions were amplified. RT-PCR in the first round used HTBI primers; a second-round multiplex PCR followed. TCRdb reanalysed the multiplex PCR reads using MiXCR and keeps one entry per CDR3 protein. The sample records about 220,000 distinct CDR3 sequences, roughly a fifth being singletons. After removal of 6 bases from V and 4 bases from J, the junction contained 8 bases not matched to a gene. This CDR3 is 16 amino acids long. Germline CDR1 is LNHNV and CDR2 is YYDKDF (reference sequence). This clonotype has ten or more counts.

This TCR derives from a woman aged 45-60 years with Graves' ophthalmopathy. Material for sequencing was peripheral blood. V gene TRBV15 combines with J gene TRBJ2-3; 12 nucleotides line up with TRBD2. The CDR3: CATSPGLAGIADTQYF. The CDR3 bases are TGTGCCACCAGTCCCGGACTAGCGGGAATCGCAGATACGCAGTATTTT. The complete variable domain, with remaining parts taken from reference TRBV15 and TRBJ2-3, reads DAMVIQNPRYQVTQFGKPVTLSCSQTLNHNVMYWYQQKSSQAPKLLFHYYDKDFNNEADTPDNFQSRRPNTSFCFLDIRSPGLGDTAMYLCATSPGLAGIADTQYFGPGTRLTVL.